These 3 T cell receptor beta chains were sequenced from one sample in a study of T cells in Graves' hyperthyroidism and ophthalmopathy (dated by TCRdb to 2018 to 2020). Library preparation used multiplex PCR. The sequencer listed for this sample is Illumina HiSeq 2000. TCR beta CDR3 regions were amplified from RNA transcripts. The TCR CDR3 was subjected to a first round of RT-PCR using the HTBI primer set and the Qiagen OneStep RT-PCR kit. TCRdb ran its own pipeline on the public reads, namely fastp trimming at Q25 and MiXCR clone calling, and kept in-frame beta chains. Under each unique CDR3 protein, matching rows form one entry showing the most common genes and DNA. In this sample the table shows 400,000 to 500,000 distinct CDR3 sequences, roughly an eighth of which occur a single time. The ten top clones hold over 15% of the sample. Sequenced input: blood. These TCRs come from a woman aged 18 to 35 with Graves' hyperthyroidism.

This clonotype was seen ten or more times. The chain carries TRBV7-3 and TRBJ1-1; D not resolved. CDR1 SGHTA and CDR2 FQGTGA come from the germline V gene. Trimming cost V 1 base and J 1 base, with 16 bases left between them. This CDR3 is built from 17 residues. For the CDR3, the DNA is TGTGCCAGCAGCTTAATTGCCATCGGGCAAAGGAACACTGAAGCTTTCTTT. It specifies CASSLIAIGQRNTEAFF.

The V gene is TRBV24-1, the J gene TRBJ2-2, with TRBD2 matching 13 bases. This CDR3 has 16 amino acids. Germline CDR1 and CDR2: KGHDR and SFDVKD. V trimming: 1 base; J trimming: 9 bases; junction bases outside the gene matches: 4. The CDR3 DNA reads TGTGCCACCAGTGATTTTGGGACTAGCGGGACTAGGGAGCTGTTTTTT. Amino acid sequence: CATSDFGTSGTRELFF.

About this clonotype itself: Being one base from a much bigger clone, this may be a read error. This chain joins TRBV10-2 and TRBJ2-5, with unresolved D. The CDR3 consists of 13 residues. Looked up from germline, CDR1 is WSHSY and CDR2 is SAAADI. The CDR3 DNA sequence: TGCGTCAGCAGTGAATCGCCTCGAGAGACCCAGTACTTC. Its protein product is CVSSESPRETQYF.